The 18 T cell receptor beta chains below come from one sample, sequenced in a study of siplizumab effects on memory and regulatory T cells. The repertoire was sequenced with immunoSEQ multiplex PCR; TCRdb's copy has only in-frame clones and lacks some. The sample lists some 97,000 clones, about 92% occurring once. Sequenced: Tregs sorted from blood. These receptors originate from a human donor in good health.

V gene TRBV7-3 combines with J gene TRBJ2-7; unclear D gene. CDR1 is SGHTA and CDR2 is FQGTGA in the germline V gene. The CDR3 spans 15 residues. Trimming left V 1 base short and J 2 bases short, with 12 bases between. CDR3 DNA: TGTGCCAGCAGCTTAATCCCCGCGACGGCCTACGAGCAGTACTTC. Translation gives CASSLIPATAYEQYF.

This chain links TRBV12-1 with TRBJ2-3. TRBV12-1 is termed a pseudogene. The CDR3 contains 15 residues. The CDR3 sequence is CASSSWKIMADTQYF. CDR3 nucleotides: TGTGCCAGCAGCTCGTGGAAGATCATGGCAGATACGCAGTATTTT.

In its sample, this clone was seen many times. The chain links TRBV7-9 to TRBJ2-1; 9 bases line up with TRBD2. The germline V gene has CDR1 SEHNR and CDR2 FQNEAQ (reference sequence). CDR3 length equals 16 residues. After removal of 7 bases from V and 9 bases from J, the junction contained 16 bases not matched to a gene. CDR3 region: CASTSTSGLAFVEQFF. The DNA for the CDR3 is TGTGCCAGCACCTCAACTTCGGGACTAGCCTTCGTTGAGCAGTTCTTC.

The CDR3 region is CASSLTESPLHF. In DNA form, the CDR3 reads TGTGCCAGCAGCCTCACAGAGTCACCCCTCCACTTT. The chain couples TRBV7-9 to TRBJ1-6; D remains ambiguous. The CDR3 covers 12 residues. Germline V gene data show CDR1 as SEHNR and CDR2 as FQNEAQ (reference sequence). V lost 5 bases, J lost 10 bases, and 9 bases lay in between. Filled out from reference TRBV7-9 and TRBJ1-6, the complete variable domain reads DTGVSQNPRHKITKRGQNVTFRCDPISEHNRLYWYRQTLGQGPEFLTYFQNEAQLEKSRLLSDRFSAERPKGSFSTLEIQRTEQGDSAMYLCASSLTESPLHFGNGTRLTVT.

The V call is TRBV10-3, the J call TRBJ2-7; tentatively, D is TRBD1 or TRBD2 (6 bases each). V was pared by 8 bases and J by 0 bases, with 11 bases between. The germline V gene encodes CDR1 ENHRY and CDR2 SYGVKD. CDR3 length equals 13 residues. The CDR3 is CAIDEGGSYEQYF. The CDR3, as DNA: TGTGCCATCGACGAGGGGGGCTCCTACGAGCAGTACTTC.

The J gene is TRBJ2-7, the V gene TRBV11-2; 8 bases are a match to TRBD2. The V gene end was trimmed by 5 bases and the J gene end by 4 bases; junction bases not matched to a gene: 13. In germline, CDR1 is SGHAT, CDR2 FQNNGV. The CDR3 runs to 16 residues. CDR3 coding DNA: TGTGCCAGCAGCCCGACCCTCGGGCCTAGCGGGTACGAGCAGTACTTC. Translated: CASSPTLGPSGYEQYF.

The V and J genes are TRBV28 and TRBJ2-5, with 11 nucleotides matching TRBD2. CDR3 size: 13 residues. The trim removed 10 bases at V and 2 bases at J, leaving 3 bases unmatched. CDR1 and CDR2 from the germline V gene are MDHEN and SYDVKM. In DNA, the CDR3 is TGTGCCACCCGACTAGCGGGACAAGAGACCCAGTACTTC. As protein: CATRLAGQETQYF. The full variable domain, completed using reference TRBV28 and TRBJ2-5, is DVKVTQSSRYLVKRTGEKVFLECVQDMDHENMFWYRQDPGLGLRLIYFSYDVKMKEKGDIPEGYSVSREKKERFSLILESASTNQTSMYLCATRLAGQETQYFGPGTRLLVL.

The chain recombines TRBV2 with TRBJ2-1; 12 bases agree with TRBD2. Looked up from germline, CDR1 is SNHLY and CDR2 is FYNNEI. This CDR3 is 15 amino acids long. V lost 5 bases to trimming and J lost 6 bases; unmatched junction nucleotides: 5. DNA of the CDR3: TGTGCCAGCAGTTTACTAGCGGGAGGACGCAATGAGCAGTTCTTC. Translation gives CASSLLAGGRNEQFF.

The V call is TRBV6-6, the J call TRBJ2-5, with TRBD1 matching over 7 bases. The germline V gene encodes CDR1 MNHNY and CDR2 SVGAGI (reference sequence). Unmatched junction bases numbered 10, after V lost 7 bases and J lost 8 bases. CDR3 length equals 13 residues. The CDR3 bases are TGTGCCAGCATTCCGGACAGGACTGGTACCCAGTACTTC. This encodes CASIPDRTGTQYF.

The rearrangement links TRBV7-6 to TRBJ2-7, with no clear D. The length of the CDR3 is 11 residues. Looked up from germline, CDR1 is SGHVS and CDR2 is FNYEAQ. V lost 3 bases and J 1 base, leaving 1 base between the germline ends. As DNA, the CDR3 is TGTGCCAGCAGCTTTTCCTACGAGCAGTACTTC. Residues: CASSFSYEQYF.

The CDR3: CASSLRDRAFNQPQHF. The CDR3, as DNA: TGTGCCAGCTCACTCCGGGACAGGGCATTCAATCAGCCCCAGCATTTT. This rearrangement joins TRBV18 to TRBJ1-5; TRBD1 matches at 9 bases. The germline V gene encodes CDR1 KGHSH and CDR2 LQKENI. V shed 4 bases, J shed 3 bases, and the junction held 7 bases outside the gene matches. This CDR3 comprises 16 residues. The variable domain in full, completed from reference TRBV18 and TRBJ1-5, reads NAGVMQNPRHLVRRRGQEARLRCSPMKGHSHVYWYRQLPEEGLKFMVYLQKENIIDESGMPKERFSAEFPKEGPSILRIQQVVRGDSAAYFCASSLRDRAFNQPQHFGDGTRLSIL.

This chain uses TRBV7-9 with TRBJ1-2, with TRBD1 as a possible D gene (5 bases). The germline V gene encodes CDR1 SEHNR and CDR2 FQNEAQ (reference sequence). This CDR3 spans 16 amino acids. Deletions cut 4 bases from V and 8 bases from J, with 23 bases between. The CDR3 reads CASSSRGGRTQEGYTF. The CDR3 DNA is TGTGCCAGCAGCTCCCGGGGGGGTCGGACCCAGGAAGGCTACACCTTC.

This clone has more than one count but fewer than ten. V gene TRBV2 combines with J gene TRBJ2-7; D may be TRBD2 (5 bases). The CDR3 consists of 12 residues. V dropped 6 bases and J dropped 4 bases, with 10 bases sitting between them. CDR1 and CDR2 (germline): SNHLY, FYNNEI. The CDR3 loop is CASREDLYEQYF. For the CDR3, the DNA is TGTGCCAGCAGGGAGGACTTATACGAGCAGTACTTC.

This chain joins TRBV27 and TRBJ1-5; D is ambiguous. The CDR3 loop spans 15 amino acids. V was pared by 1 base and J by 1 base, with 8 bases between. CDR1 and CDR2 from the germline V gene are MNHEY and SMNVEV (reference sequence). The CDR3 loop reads CASSLLGRSNQPQHF. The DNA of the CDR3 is TGTGCCAGCAGTTTATTGGGAAGAAGCAATCAGCCCCAGCATTTT.

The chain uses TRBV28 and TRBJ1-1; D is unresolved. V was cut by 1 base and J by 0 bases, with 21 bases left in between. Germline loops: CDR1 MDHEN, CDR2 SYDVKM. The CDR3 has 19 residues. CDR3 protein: CASSLFIRRQVSLNTEAFF. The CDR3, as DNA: TGTGCCAGCAGTTTATTTATAAGGCGGCAAGTTTCCCTGAACACTGAAGCTTTCTTT. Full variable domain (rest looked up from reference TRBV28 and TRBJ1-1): DVKVTQSSRYLVKRTGEKVFLECVQDMDHENMFWYRQDPGLGLRLIYFSYDVKMKEKGDIPEGYSVSREKKERFSLILESASTNQTSMYLCASSLFIRRQVSLNTEAFFGQGTRLTVV.

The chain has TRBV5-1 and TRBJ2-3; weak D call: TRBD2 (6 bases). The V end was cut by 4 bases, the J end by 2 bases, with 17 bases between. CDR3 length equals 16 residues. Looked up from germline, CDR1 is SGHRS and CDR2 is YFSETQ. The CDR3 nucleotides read TGCGCCAGCAGCCCCTCCCGGGGACTGGCCACAGATACGCAGTATTTT. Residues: CASSPSRGLATDTQYF.

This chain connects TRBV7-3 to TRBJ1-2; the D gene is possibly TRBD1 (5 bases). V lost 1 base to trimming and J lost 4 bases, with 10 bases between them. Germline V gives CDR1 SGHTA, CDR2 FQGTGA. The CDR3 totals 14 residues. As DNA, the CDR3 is TGTGCCAGCAGCTTAAATCCGGGGGGCTATGGCTACACCTTC. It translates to CASSLNPGGYGYTF.

The CDR3 DNA is TGTGCCAGCAGCTTCGGCGGGAGGGGTTGGAATGAGCAGTTCTTC. It translates to CASSFGGRGWNEQFF. The rearrangement uses TRBV7-6 and TRBJ2-1, with TRBD2 matching over 9 bases. CDR1 SGHVS and CDR2 FNYEAQ come from the germline V gene. The ends lost 3 bases at V and 7 bases at J; junction bases unmatched: 7. The CDR3 has 15 residues.